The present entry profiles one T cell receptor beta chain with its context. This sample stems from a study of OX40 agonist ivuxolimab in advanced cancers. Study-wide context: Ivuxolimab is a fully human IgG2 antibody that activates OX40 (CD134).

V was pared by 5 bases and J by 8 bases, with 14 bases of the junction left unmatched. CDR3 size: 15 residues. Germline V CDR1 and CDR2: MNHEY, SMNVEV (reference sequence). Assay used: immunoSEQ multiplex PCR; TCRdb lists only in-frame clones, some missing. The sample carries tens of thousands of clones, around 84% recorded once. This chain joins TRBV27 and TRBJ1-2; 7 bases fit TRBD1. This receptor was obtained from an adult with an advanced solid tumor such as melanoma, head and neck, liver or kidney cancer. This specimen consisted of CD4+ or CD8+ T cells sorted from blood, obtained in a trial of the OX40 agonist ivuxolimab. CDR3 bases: TGTGCCAGCAGTCGCGCTATCGGGGACAGTTACGGCTACACCTTC. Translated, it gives CASSRAIGDSYGYTF.